This TCR beta chain stems from a study of T-cell reconstitution after alpha-beta-depleted transplantation in children. The study's findings and limits: Where alpha-beta T cells came from about two months after transplant was reportedly several hundred expanded graft clones. Some patients owed their high day-60 TCRbeta diversity to surviving recipient T cells and thymic progenitors. After one year, T-cell counts and TCRbeta diversity mostly came from new T cells.

V was pared by 3 bases and J by 5 bases, with 9 bases of the junction left unmatched. The CDR3 has 15 residues. Germline CDR1 reads KGHSH; CDR2 reads LQKENI. This clonotype has a count of ten or more. As yet, its antigen is unknown. Preparation of the TCRbeta library involved a method that used unique molecular identifiers. TCRdb re-called the PCR reads through MiXCR, storing one row per CDR3 protein. The data hold about 260,000 distinct CDR3 sequences, with less than 9% observed a single time. This chain joins TRBV18 and TRBJ1-1, with 7 positions matching TRBD1. Sequenced material: PBMCs, mostly from graft donor cells, taken 180 days after TCRalphabeta/CD19-depleted stem cell transplant. This receptor was taken from a male patient between 10 and 17 years old who had a stem cell transplant for acute lymphoblastic leukemia, so the T cells may come from the graft donor. The CDR3, as DNA: TGTGCCAGCTCACCTCAACAGGGGCGGGATACTGAAGCTTTCTTT. It specifies CASSPQQGRDTEAFF.